Each of the 27 T cell receptor beta chains below was sequenced from the same sample in a study of blood T cell repertoires in COVID-19. Assay: immunoSEQ multiplex PCR; the TCRdb copy retains only in-frame clones and omits some. The profile covers about 170,000 clones, with under 95% appearing a single time and around 5% taken by the ten largest. The sample consisted of peripheral blood. All receptors derive from a man younger than 30 with COVID-19, enrolled during active disease.

As DNA, the CDR3 is TGTGCCAGCAGTCCCCGGGGGGCGCTACCTGACTATGGCTACACCTTC. Translation gives CASSPRGALPDYGYTF. The chain employs TRBV6-2 or TRBV6-3 and TRBJ1-2, with D perhaps matching TRBD1 (6 bases). Germline V CDR1 and CDR2: MNHEY, SVGEGT. The CDR3 extends over 16 amino acids. V lost 5 bases and J 3 bases, leaving 19 bases between the germline ends.

This clone was observed once. The CDR3 nucleotides read TGCGCCAGCAGGCCAATAACAGGGGGCGCGTCCTACGAGCAGTACTTC. Protein sequence: CASRPITGGASYEQYF. The J gene is TRBJ2-7, the V gene TRBV5-1; TRBD1 agrees at 9 bases. V was clipped by 5 bases and J by 1 base; unmatched bases: 10. CDR1 is SGHRS and CDR2 is YFSETQ in the germline V gene. CDR3 length equals 16 residues. Full variable domain (missing parts from reference TRBV5-1 and TRBJ2-7): KAGVTQTPRYLIKTRGQQVTLSCSPISGHRSVSWYQQTPGQGLQFLFEYFSETQRNKGNFPGRFSGRQFSNSRSEMNVSTLELGDSALYLCASRPITGGASYEQYFGPGTRLTVT.

The chain uses TRBV6-5 and TRBJ1-5; tentatively, D is TRBD1 (5 bases). Looked up from germline, CDR1 is MNHEY and CDR2 is SVGAGI. The CDR3 loop spans 12 amino acids. The V and J ends lost 6 bases and 9 bases respectively, with 12 bases between them. This CDR3 reads CASSLPRGPQHF. In DNA, the CDR3 is TGTGCCAGCAGCCTACCAAGGGGGCCCCAGCATTTT.

V usage is TRBV27 and J usage is TRBJ1-1, with a weak D call TRBD1 (6 bases). The CDR3 is made up of 14 amino acids. Germline CDR1 and CDR2: MNHEY and SMNVEV (reference sequence). The germline V and J ends were trimmed by 4 bases and 1 base, with 10 bases remaining between them. Here the CDR3 DNA reads TGTGCCAGCAGTTGGGGACACCCGAACACTGAAGCTTTCTTT. Protein: CASSWGHPNTEAFF.

The rearrangement joins TRBV27 to TRBJ2-2, with D uncertain. The germline CDR1 and CDR2 sequences are MNHEY and SMNVEV (reference sequence). Trimming shortened V by 3 bases and J by 4 bases, and 9 bases separated the two germline ends. The CDR3 runs 14 residues. The CDR3 DNA reads as TGTGCCAGCAGTTTCTCCACAATCACCGGGGAGCTGTTTTTT. Its translation is CASSFSTITGELFF.

This chain's CDR3 is CASSYSEDRGTYEQYF. CDR3 DNA sequence: TGCGCCAGCAGCTACTCCGAGGACAGGGGAACCTACGAGCAGTACTTC. The V gene is TRBV5-1, the J gene TRBJ2-7; 9 bases fit TRBD1. V was pared by 3 bases and J by 2 bases, with 9 bases of the junction left unmatched. The CDR3 covers 16 residues. Germline loops: CDR1 SGHRS, CDR2 YFSETQ. The variable domain in full, with the rest retrieved from reference TRBV5-1 and TRBJ2-7, is KAGVTQTPRYLIKTRGQQVTLSCSPISGHRSVSWYQQTPGQGLQFLFEYFSETQRNKGNFPGRFSGRQFSNSRSEMNVSTLELGDSALYLCASSYSEDRGTYEQYFGPGTRLTVT.

The chain carries TRBV10-3 and TRBJ1-2; D perhaps matches TRBD1 (5 bases). The CDR3 spans 12 residues. CDR1 and CDR2 from the germline V gene are ENHRY and SYGVKD. V was shortened by 3 bases and J by 6 bases, with 8 bases between the two germline ends. The CDR3, as DNA: TGTGCCATCAGTGACTGGGGGGATGGCTACACCTTC. This sequence encodes CAISDWGDGYTF.

J is TRBJ2-1 and V is TRBV28; 7 positions match TRBD1. The length of the CDR3 is 15 residues. J gave up 4 bases and V 2 bases, and 5 bases lay outside the gene matches. Germline-derived CDR1 and CDR2 are MDHEN and SYDVKM. The CDR3 DNA reads as TGTGCCAGCAGTTTAGGCAGGGGGTTATACAATGAGCAGTTCTTC. Protein product: CASSLGRGLYNEQFF.

The chain employs TRBV6-5 and TRBJ2-2, with 7 bases fitting TRBD1. CDR1 and CDR2 from the germline V gene are MNHEY and SVGAGI. Trimming removed 5 bases from V and 8 bases from J; junction bases left unmatched: 8. The CDR3 contains 14 residues. CDR3 region: CASSRQGFVGELFF. The CDR3 DNA sequence: TGTGCCAGCAGTCGACAGGGATTCGTGGGGGAGCTGTTTTTT.

The CDR3 nucleotides are TGTGCTAGTGGTTTGGTCCCCCATAGCGGTATCTCCTACAATGAGCAGTTCTTC. Encoded protein: CASGLVPHSGISYNEQFF. The J gene is TRBJ2-1, the V gene TRBV12-5; maybe TRBD2 (6 bases). Trimming took 0 bases from V and 0 from J, leaving 15 bases between them. CDR3 length equals 18 residues. Germline-derived CDR1 and CDR2 are LGHNT and FRNRAP.

The gene calls are TRBV5-1 and TRBJ1-6; 7 bases match TRBD1. Germline CDR1 SGHRS, CDR2 YFSETQ. This CDR3 comprises 16 residues. V gave up 4 bases and J gave up 8 bases; unmatched junction bases: 12. CDR3 nucleotides: TGCGCCAGCAGCGTCAGACAGGGAGTGAAAGATTCACCCCTCCACTTT. Its translation: CASSVRQGVKDSPLHF. Looking up the rest from reference TRBV5-1 and TRBJ1-6 gives the full variable domain: KAGVTQTPRYLIKTRGQQVTLSCSPISGHRSVSWYQQTPGQGLQFLFEYFSETQRNKGNFPGRFSGRQFSNSRSEMNVSTLELGDSALYLCASSVRQGVKDSPLHFGNGTRLTVT.

The rearrangement uses TRBV21-1 and TRBJ2-7; the D call TRBD2 from the table was never checked on the DNA. TRBV21-1 is deemed a pseudogene. The length of the CDR3 is 19 residues. CDR3 in DNA: TGTGCCAGCAGCAAAGCTGAGGGACTAGCGGGCCCTTGCACCTACGAGCAGTACTTC. As protein: CASSKAEGLAGPCTYEQYF.

In its sample, this clone was seen once. The rearrangement links TRBV9 to TRBJ1-1; D is ambiguous. The CDR3 sequence is 13 residues long. CDR1 and CDR2 (germline): SGDLS, YYNGEE. The germline V and J ends were trimmed by 3 bases and 5 bases, with 11 bases remaining between them. The CDR3 sequence is CASSERGGTEAFF. The CDR3 DNA reads as TGTGCCAGCAGCGAGCGAGGAGGGACTGAAGCTTTCTTT.

This chain connects TRBV6-2 or TRBV6-3 to TRBJ1-5, with a possible D match to TRBD1 (5 bases). The V gene's germline CDR1 is MNHEY and CDR2 SVGEGT. The CDR3 consists of 12 residues. The germline V and J ends were trimmed by 4 bases and 7 bases, with 8 bases remaining between them. For the CDR3, the DNA is TGTGCCAGCAGTTTCAGGGCCCAGCCCCAGCATTTT. The encoded protein is CASSFRAQPQHF.

The chain joins TRBV18 to TRBJ1-5, with D maybe TRBD1 (5 bases). The CDR3 is 15 amino acids. Per the germline V gene, CDR1 is KGHSH and CDR2 is LQKENI. Trimming left V 3 bases short and J 3 bases short, with 12 bases between. CDR3 sequence reads: CASSPTASPNQPQHF. As DNA, the CDR3 is TGTGCCAGCTCACCGACAGCGTCGCCCAATCAGCCCCAGCATTTT.

The gene calls are TRBV3-1 (or the pseudogene TRBV3-2) and TRBJ1-2; weak D call: TRBD1 (6 bases). V was pared by 0 bases and J by 8 bases, with 13 bases between. Germline V lookup: CDR1 LGHDT, CDR2 YNNKEL (reference sequence). The CDR3 has 14 residues. The CDR3 DNA reads TGTGCCAGCAGCCAAGATTCAGGGGCTGGCGGCTACACCTTC. Translating it yields CASSQDSGAGGYTF.

This chain links TRBV12-3 or TRBV12-4 with TRBJ1-5; perhaps TRBD1 as D (6 bases). The CDR3 sequence is 12 residues long. V was cut by 4 bases and J by 7 bases, with 8 bases left in between. The DNA for the CDR3 is TGTGCCAGCAGTTCAGGGGAACAGCCCCAGCATTTT. This translates into CASSSGEQPQHF.

The sample holds one count of this clone. This chain uses TRBV6-2 or TRBV6-3 with TRBJ2-7; a weak D match, TRBD2 (5 bases). The germline V gene has CDR1 MNHEY and CDR2 SVGEGT. The germline V and J ends were trimmed by 6 bases and 2 bases, with 11 bases remaining between them. There are 13 residues in the CDR3. The CDR3 DNA reads as TGTGCCAGCAGCCTCTGGAGGCCCTACGAGCAGTACTTC. It specifies CASSLWRPYEQYF.

The chain recombines TRBV5-5 with TRBJ2-1; 7 nucleotides agree with TRBD1. Germline V gene lookup returns CDR1 SGHKS and CDR2 YYEKEE (reference sequence). This CDR3 has 16 amino acids. V gave up 0 bases and J gave up 8 bases; unmatched junction bases: 11. The CDR3: CASSLAGTGVVYEQFF. CDR3 DNA: TGTGCCAGCAGCTTGGCCGGCACAGGGGTCGTATATGAGCAGTTCTTC.

Comments on this clone: One end of the junction varies from germline; a read error may be responsible. This sequence joins TRBV15 and TRBJ1-2; 7 bases match TRBD1. Germline V lookup: CDR1 LNHNV, CDR2 YYDKDF (reference sequence). The CDR3 has 13 amino acids. The CDR3 DNA follows: TGTGCCACCAGCCCCTCCTTCACCTGGGACAGCTCCTTC. Translating it yields CATSPSFTWDSSF.

This chain connects TRBV5-6 to TRBJ2-3, with 7 positions matching TRBD1. The CDR3 is 17 amino acids. Unmatched junction bases numbered 13, after V lost 1 base and J lost 5 bases. Germline V gives CDR1 SGHDT, CDR2 YYEEEE. CDR3 coding DNA: TGTGCCAGCAGCTTGCAACTGGAAGGGGGCGCGGGAGATACGCAGTATTTT. It yields the protein CASSLQLEGGAGDTQYF.

The rearrangement joins TRBV5-1 to TRBJ2-7, with 10 bases lining up with TRBD1. This CDR3 has 15 amino acids. V gave up 4 bases and J gave up 5 bases; unmatched junction bases: 9. Germline CDR1 and CDR2: SGHRS and YFSETQ. Here the CDR3 reads CASSRLGQGIHEQYF. CDR3 DNA: TGCGCCAGCAGCCGCCTGGGACAGGGGATCCACGAGCAGTACTTC.

The rearrangement uses TRBV6-2 or TRBV6-3 and TRBJ2-1, with 9 nucleotides matching TRBD1. J gave up 4 bases and V 0 bases, and 10 bases lay outside the gene matches. This CDR3 comprises 18 residues. The V gene's germline CDR1 is MNHEY and CDR2 SVGEGT. CDR3 DNA sequence: TGTGCCAGCAGTTACTCCCCAACCGGGACAGGGTTGTACAATGAGCAGTTCTTC. Translating it yields CASSYSPTGTGLYNEQFF.

V gene TRBV4-1 combines with J gene TRBJ2-3; D perhaps matches TRBD2 (5 bases). Looked up from germline, CDR1 is MGHRA and CDR2 is YSYEKL. The V end lost 3 bases, the J end lost 1 base, and 20 bases lay between the germline ends. The length of the CDR3 is 18 residues. For the CDR3, the DNA is TGCGCCAGCAGCCATGCCCCAGCGGCGGAGAGGGGCACAGATACGCAGTATTTT. Translation gives CASSHAPAAERGTDTQYF.

The chain links TRBV27 to TRBJ1-5, with a weak D call TRBD1 (6 bases). Germline V lookup: CDR1 MNHEY, CDR2 SMNVEV (reference sequence). The V and J ends lost 6 bases and 4 bases respectively, with 19 bases between them. The CDR3 is 16 residues long. The CDR3 loop is CASSPSSGDTNQPQHF. CDR3 DNA: TGTGCCAGCAGCCCCTCTTCAGGGGATACTAATCAGCCCCAGCATTTT.

For the CDR3, the DNA is TGCGCCAGCAGCTTGGCCCCGACGGGGGAGGGTTTGCCCCAGCATTTT. This gives the protein CASSLAPTGEGLPQHF. The J gene is TRBJ1-5, the V gene TRBV5-1, with D perhaps TRBD1 (5 bases). V shed 0 bases and J shed 9 bases, with 19 bases lying between them. There are 16 residues in the CDR3. Germline CDR1 SGHRS, CDR2 YFSETQ.

Only a few counts were recorded for this clone. V and J are TRBV11-2 and TRBJ2-5, with D possibly being TRBD1 (5 bases). Germline-derived CDR1 and CDR2 are SGHAT and FQNNGV. V lost 1 base to trimming and J lost 5 bases, with 11 bases between them. The CDR3 is made up of 14 amino acids. Here the CDR3 reads CASSLGRQIETQYF. CDR3 nucleotides: TGTGCCAGCAGCTTAGGGAGACAGATCGAGACCCAGTACTTC.